The 25 T cell receptor beta chains below were found in one sample sequenced in a study of shared clonotypes between healthy human individuals. TCRdb's copy holds only in-frame clones and misses some; the assay was immunoSEQ multiplex PCR. The table shows 470,000 or so clones, with about 72% occurring only once. The specimen was PBMCs. All receptors derive from a woman aged 40-49 years in good health. Some clones in this sample may be carry-over from other donors' samples.

The chain recombines TRBV7-8 with TRBJ2-3, with D unclear. The CDR3 has 15 residues. Deletions cut 5 bases from V and 9 bases from J, with 21 bases between. Looked up from germline, CDR1 is SGHVS and CDR2 is FQNEAQ. CDR3 DNA: TGTGCCAGCAGCGGAAGAACATCGTGGTCCGACACGCAGTATTTT. Protein: CASSGRTSWSDTQYF. The complete variable domain, with remaining parts taken from reference TRBV7-8 and TRBJ2-3, reads GAGVSQSPRYKVAKRGQDVALRCDPISGHVSLFWYQQALGQGPEFLTYFQNEAQLDKSGLPSDRFFAERPEGSVSTLKIQRTQQEDSAVYLCASSGRTSWSDTQYFGPGTRLTVL.

The genes are TRBV28 and TRBJ2-2, with a tentative D call TRBD2 (6 bases). CDR1 is MDHEN, CDR2 SYDVKM, per germline. The CDR3 runs to 14 residues. V was cut by 4 bases and J by 7 bases, with 13 bases left in between. In DNA, the CDR3 is TGTGCCAGCAGTTACGCCCTGACTAGCGGGGAGCTGTTTTTT. Amino acid sequence: CASSYALTSGELFF.

This chain joins TRBV2 and TRBJ2-5; the match to TRBD2 covers 8 bases. J lost 2 bases, V lost 6 bases, and 5 bases had no gene match. Germline assignment: CDR1 SNHLY and CDR2 FYNNEI. The length of the CDR3 is 14 residues. The CDR3 coding sequence is TGTGCCAGCAGCGGGACTAGGGGGCAAGAGACCCAGTACTTC. Its translation is CASSGTRGQETQYF.

The chain has TRBV6-1 and TRBJ2-3, with D perhaps matching TRBD2 (5 bases). The V and J ends lost 4 bases and 3 bases respectively, with 11 bases between them. From germline, CDR1 is MNHNS and CDR2 SASEGT. The CDR3 extends over 14 amino acids. CDR3 DNA sequence: TGTGCCAGCAGTGTAGGGAGAGCAACAGATACGCAGTATTTT. Protein sequence: CASSVGRATDTQYF.

This chain connects TRBV5-1 to TRBJ2-2, with 8 bases aligning to TRBD1. Germline V gives CDR1 SGHRS, CDR2 YFSETQ. V lost 1 base, J lost 5 bases, and 4 bases stayed unmatched. The CDR3 spans 15 residues. The DNA for the CDR3 is TGCGCCAGCAGCTTGCAGACAGGGGAGACCGGGGAGCTGTTTTTT. It yields the protein CASSLQTGETGELFF.

This chain's CDR3 is CASSPGTRDNEQFF. For the CDR3, the DNA is TGTGCCAGCAGCCCCGGGACCAGAGACAATGAGCAGTTCTTC. The V call is TRBV9, the J call TRBJ2-1; D is possibly TRBD1 or TRBD2 (5 bases each). This CDR3 comprises 14 residues. The V and J ends lost 4 bases and 5 bases respectively, with 13 bases between them. Germline loops: CDR1 SGDLS, CDR2 YYNGEE.

CDR3 amino acids: CASSQGLAGGETQYF. CDR3 DNA sequence: TGTGCCAGCAGCCAAGGACTAGCGGGAGGAGAGACCCAGTACTTC. The V and J genes are TRBV5-6 and TRBJ2-5; 14 bases match TRBD2. V shed 4 bases, J shed 4 bases, and the junction held 3 bases outside the gene matches. This CDR3 contains 15 residues. Germline V CDR1 and CDR2: SGHDT, YYEEEE.

For this clone: Being one base from a much bigger clone, this may be a read error. J is TRBJ2-7 and V is TRBV4-1; a weak D match, TRBD2 (5 bases). This CDR3 region has 15 residues. From germline, CDR1 is MGHRA and CDR2 YSYEKL. The CDR3 region is CASGPEGAATYEQCF. The CDR3 DNA follows: TGCGCCAGCGGCCCAGAGGGAGCGGCGACCTACGAGCAGTGCTTC.

J is TRBJ2-7 and V is TRBV6-1, with TRBD2 identical over 8 bases. Germline V gene data show CDR1 as MNHNS and CDR2 as SASEGT. There are 15 residues in the CDR3. Germline trimming cut 6 bases from V and 4 bases from J; bases unmatched to any gene: 11. The CDR3 reads CASSHFSGSKYEQYF. Written as DNA, the CDR3 is TGTGCCAGCAGCCATTTCAGCGGGAGTAAGTACGAGCAGTACTTC.

This clone was seen once. The chain uses TRBV9 and TRBJ2-3, with D perhaps TRBD1 (5 bases). The CDR3 covers 14 residues. Between the trimmed V and J ends, which lost 4 bases and 0 bases, there was a span of 9 bases. Germline-derived CDR1 and CDR2 are SGDLS and YYNGEE. Written as DNA, the CDR3 is TGTGCCAGCAGCACAGGACCTAGCACAGATACGCAGTATTTT. Protein: CASSTGPSTDTQYF.

On this clone itself: The same CDR3 is also encoded by other DNA sequences in this sample. This sequence joins TRBV27 and TRBJ2-1, with 14 bases fitting TRBD2. V lost 2 bases and J lost 6; bases outside the gene matches: 0. Germline V CDR1 and CDR2: MNHEY, SMNVEV (reference sequence). CDR3 length equals 15 residues. The CDR3 reads CASSLGTSGSNEQFF. The DNA of the CDR3 is TGTGCCAGCAGTTTAGGGACTAGCGGGAGCAATGAGCAGTTCTTC.

This clone came up many times. J is TRBJ1-1 and V is TRBV5-1; perhaps TRBD1 as D (5 bases). The CDR3 extends over 13 amino acids. Trimming pared 0 bases from V and 7 bases from J, leaving 10 bases between. Germline loops: CDR1 SGHRS, CDR2 YFSETQ. The CDR3 sequence: CASSLAGTDEAFF. The CDR3 region has the DNA TGCGCCAGCAGCTTGGCGGGGACGGATGAAGCTTTCTTT.

The chain combines TRBV5-1 with TRBJ2-7; TRBD2 matches at 14 bases. Per the germline V gene, CDR1 is SGHRS and CDR2 is YFSETQ. J gave up 4 bases and V 0 bases, and 3 bases lay outside the gene matches. There are 16 residues in the CDR3. In nucleotides, the CDR3 is TGCGCCAGCAGCTTGGGGGGACTAGCGGGAGAGTACGAGCAGTACTTC. Translated: CASSLGGLAGEYEQYF.

This clone has just one count. The rearrangement uses TRBV15 and TRBJ2-7, with 11 positions matching TRBD2. CDR1 is LNHNV and CDR2 is YYDKDF in the germline V gene (reference sequence). Trimming removed 4 bases from V and 5 bases from J; junction bases left unmatched: 10. The CDR3 consists of 16 residues. CDR3 DNA: TGTGCCACCAGCAACAACCTAGCGGGAGGTTTCCACGAGCAGTACTTC. It translates to CATSNNLAGGFHEQYF.

This clone appeared once. This rearrangement joins TRBV9 to TRBJ2-2; 11 bases match TRBD2. This CDR3 spans 16 amino acids. The V gene end was trimmed by 3 bases and the J gene end by 2 bases; junction bases not matched to a gene: 3. CDR1 and CDR2 (germline): SGDLS, YYNGEE. The CDR3 protein is CASSAGLAGNTGELFF. In nucleotides, the CDR3 is TGTGCCAGCAGCGCCGGACTAGCGGGCAACACCGGGGAGCTGTTTTTT.

J is TRBJ2-7 and V is TRBV6-5; no definite D call. Germline V gene sequence: CDR1 MNHEY, CDR2 SVGAGI. Trimming took 5 bases from V and 3 from J, leaving 14 bases between them. There are 14 residues in the CDR3. The CDR3 loop reads CASSGPSVNYEQYF. DNA for the CDR3: TGTGCCAGCAGTGGACCGAGTGTTAACTACGAGCAGTACTTC.

The sample holds a few counts of this clone. Other DNA sequences in the same sample also yield this CDR3. The V call is TRBV19, the J call TRBJ2-6; TRBD1 agrees at 7 bases. Germline CDR1 LNHDA, CDR2 SQIVND (reference sequence). V dropped 9 bases and J dropped 1; count of bases not matched to a gene: 3. This CDR3 spans 14 amino acids. The CDR3, as DNA: TGTGCCAGCGCGACAGGGTCTGGGGCCAACGTCCTGACTTTC. Amino acids: CASATGSGANVLTF.

This chain connects TRBV29-1 to TRBJ2-5; tentatively, D is TRBD1 (6 bases). Germline-derived CDR1 and CDR2 are SQVTM and ANQGSEA. CDR3 length: 14 residues. Between the trimmed V and J ends, which lost 7 bases and 3 bases, there was a span of 18 bases. The CDR3 reads CSAQPGANEETQYF. The CDR3 DNA follows: TGCAGCGCACAACCAGGGGCAAACGAAGAGACCCAGTACTTC. The complete variable domain, with remaining parts taken from reference TRBV29-1 and TRBJ2-5, reads SAVISQKPSRDICQRGTSLTIQCQVDSQVTMMFWYRQQPGQSLTLIATANQGSEATYESGFVIDKFPISRPNLTFSTLTVSNMSPEDSSIYLCSAQPGANEETQYFGPGTRLLVL.

V and J are TRBV7-9 and TRBJ2-5; D possibly corresponds to TRBD1 (6 bases). V lost 4 bases and J 5 bases, leaving 14 bases between the germline ends. CDR1 is SEHNR and CDR2 is FQNEAQ in the germline V gene (reference sequence). The CDR3 covers 14 residues. The CDR3 region has the DNA TGTGCCAGCAGCTCCGTGGGGGCGGGCGAGACCCAGTACTTC. This translates into CASSSVGAGETQYF.

V is TRBV6-4 and J is TRBJ1-1; no clear D gene. In germline, CDR1 is MRHNA, CDR2 SNTAGT. Trimming pared 0 bases from V and 1 base from J, leaving 6 bases between. The CDR3 totals 14 residues. For the CDR3, the DNA is TGTGCCAGCAGTGACTCGATGGGGAACACTGAAGCTTTCTTT. Its translation: CASSDSMGNTEAFF.

This clone appeared a few times. This chain links TRBV7-3 with TRBJ2-3; maybe TRBD2 (7 bases). Trimming took off 5 bases at V and 1 base at J, with 13 bases between the two ends. This CDR3 is 15 amino acids long. Germline CDR1 and CDR2: SGHTA and FQGTGA. DNA of the CDR3: TGTGCCAGCAGCCTAAGAGGGGGGGGCACAGATACGCAGTATTTT. This sequence encodes CASSLRGGGTDTQYF.

The genes are TRBV6-6 and TRBJ1-5; D remains ambiguous. Germline assignment: CDR1 MNHNY and CDR2 SVGAGI (reference sequence). Trimming removed 4 bases at V and 3 bases at J, with 7 bases between. The CDR3 length is 13 residues. The CDR3 nucleotides are TGTGCCAGCAGTTCCCGGGCCAATCAGCCCCAGCATTTT. Translation gives CASSSRANQPQHF.

In its sample, this clone was seen once. The chain links TRBV7-2 to TRBJ2-2; TRBD2 matches at 10 bases. The CDR3 is 16 amino acids. V lost 2 bases to trimming and J lost 4 bases; unmatched junction nucleotides: 4. Germline V CDR1 and CDR2: SGHTA, FQGNSA. The DNA for the CDR3 is TGTGCCAGCAGCTTACGACTAGCGGGCTCCACCGGGGAGCTGTTTTTT. Amino acid sequence: CASSLRLAGSTGELFF.

The chain joins TRBV5-1 to TRBJ2-7; D unresolved. This CDR3 contains 15 residues. Germline V gene sequence: CDR1 SGHRS, CDR2 YFSETQ. The V end lost 7 bases, the J end lost 1 base, and 18 bases lay between the germline ends. CDR3 loop: CASRLGGGLSYEQYF. As DNA, the CDR3 is TGCGCCAGCCGGTTGGGCGGCGGCTTATCCTACGAGCAGTACTTC.

The chain joins TRBV7-2 to TRBJ2-5; TRBD2 aligns across 10 bases. This CDR3 contains 16 residues. Germline CDR1 is SGHTA and CDR2 is FQGNSA. V lost 3 bases and J lost 7; bases outside the gene matches: 11. The CDR3 spells CASSLSASGSGWTQYF. CDR3 DNA: TGTGCCAGCAGCTTGTCTGCTAGCGGGAGTGGTTGGACCCAGTACTTC.